The rows below give T cell receptor beta chains drawn from one sample of a study of cytomegalovirus exposure and HLA in healthy donors. Sequencing used immunoSEQ multiplex PCR; TCRdb keeps in-frame clones, though not all of them. The listing contains approximately 96,000 clones. The material sequenced was PBMCs. The receptor set was obtained from a girl between 5 and 17 years old in good health and CMV-seropositive. The CDR3 runs from the conserved cysteine through the conserved F or W. D genes are given only for firm matches.

j_call v_call d_call cdr3_nt cdr3_aa
TRBJ2-3 TRBV5-1 TRBD2 TGCGCCAGCAGCTTGGGGACTAGCGGGGGTAATACGCAGTATTTT CASSLGTSGGNTQYF
TRBJ1-6 TRBV6-5 NA TGTGCCAGCAGTTTCGAAATCGGGGGGAATTCACCCCTCCACTTT CASSFEIGGNSPLHF
TRBJ2-7 TRBV6-1 NA TGTGCCAGCAGCGCTGCCTCTGTAGGGGTCCACGAGCAGTACTTC CASSAASVGVHEQYF
TRBJ1-2 TRBV4-3 TRBD1 TGCGCCAGCAGCCAAGAGCGGGACAGGAGAATGGGCTATGGCTACACCTTC CASSQERDRRMGYGYTF
TRBJ1-5 TRBV6-6 NA TGTGCCAGCAGAGGGGACATACGAAATCAGCCCCAGCATTTT CASRGDIRNQPQHF
TRBJ2-1 TRBV9 TRBD1 TGTGCCAGCAGCGTAGGTGCGAGGGACAGCAATGAGCAGTTCTTC CASSVGARDSNEQFF
TRBJ1-3 TRBV4-2 TRBD1 TGTGCCAGCAGCCCAGGACAGGGAGATGGAAACACCATATATTTT CASSPGQGDGNTIYF
TRBJ2-5 TRBV9 TRBD2 TGTGCCAGCAGCCTGAGAGGGGCCGGGGGGGAGACCCAGTACTTC CASSLRGAGGETQYF
TRBJ2-1 TRBV9 TRBD2 TGTGCCAGCAGCGTCACTAGCGGGGGCGGGAATGAGCAGTTCTTC CASSVTSGGGNEQFF
TRBJ1-6 TRBV11-2 NA TGTGCCAGCAGCTTAAACAGGGTTGCTAATTCACCCCTCCACTTT CASSLNRVANSPLHF
TRBJ1-4 TRBV13 NA TGTGCCAGCAGGGGACAAGCAACTAATGAAAAACTGTTTTTT CASRGQATNEKLFF
TRBJ1-5 TRBV6-6 NA TGTGCCAGCAGAGACAGCCAGAGCCAGAATCAGCCCCAGCATTTT CASRDSQSQNQPQHF